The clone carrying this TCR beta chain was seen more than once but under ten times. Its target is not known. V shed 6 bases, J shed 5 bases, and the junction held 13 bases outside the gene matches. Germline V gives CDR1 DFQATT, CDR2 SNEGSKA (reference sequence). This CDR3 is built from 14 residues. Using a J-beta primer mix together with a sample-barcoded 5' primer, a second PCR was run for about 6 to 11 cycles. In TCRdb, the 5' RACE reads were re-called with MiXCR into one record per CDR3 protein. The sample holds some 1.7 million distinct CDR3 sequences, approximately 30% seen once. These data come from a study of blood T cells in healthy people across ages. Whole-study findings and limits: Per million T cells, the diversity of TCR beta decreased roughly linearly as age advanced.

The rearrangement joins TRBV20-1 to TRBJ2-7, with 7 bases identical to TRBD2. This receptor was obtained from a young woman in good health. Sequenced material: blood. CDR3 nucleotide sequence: TGCAGTGCGGAGGGGAGGGCCTTTATGAACGAGCAGTACTTC. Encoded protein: CSAEGRAFMNEQYF.